The 17 T cell receptor beta chains below all came from one sample that was sequenced in a study of blood T cell repertoires in COVID-19. Sequenced by immunoSEQ multiplex PCR; TCRdb stores in-frame clones only, minus some. Of 300,000 or so clones detected, about nine tenths appear once; the ten largest clones hold over 2%. The sequencing sample was made of peripheral blood. The receptors originated from a woman in her thirties with COVID-19, enrolled during active disease.

The rearrangement uses TRBV29-1 and TRBJ1-1, with D possibly TRBD1 on 6 matching bases. This CDR3 contains 16 residues. V was trimmed by 4 bases and J by 5 bases, leaving 23 bases between them. Germline V gene data show CDR1 as SQVTM and CDR2 as ANQGSEA. This CDR3 reads CSVVVAGAALRTEAFF. CDR3 bases: TGCAGCGTTGTAGTCGCAGGGGCCGCCCTGAGGACTGAAGCTTTCTTT.

The chain carries TRBV5-1 and TRBJ2-2, with TRBD2 matching 8 bases. The CDR3 runs 15 residues. The J segment lost 5 bases and the V segment lost 0 bases, leaving 3 bases of the junction unmatched. Germline V lookup: CDR1 SGHRS, CDR2 YFSETQ. This CDR3 is CASSLVASGTGELFF. Here the CDR3 DNA reads TGCGCCAGCAGCTTGGTGGCTAGCGGGACCGGGGAGCTGTTTTTT.

J is TRBJ1-1 and V is TRBV10-2; TRBD1 agrees at 7 bases. Germline loops: CDR1 WSHSY, CDR2 SAAADI. The V segment lost 6 bases and the J segment 3 bases; nucleotides outside the gene matches: 4. This CDR3 comprises 13 residues. The DNA of the CDR3 is TGCGCCAGCAGGTTGACAGGGTACACTGAAGCTTTCTTT. Translation gives CASRLTGYTEAFF.

V and J are TRBV5-1 and TRBJ1-1; 8 bases match TRBD1. The CDR3 has 13 residues. Germline loops: CDR1 SGHRS, CDR2 YFSETQ. The V and J ends lost 4 bases and 4 bases, in that order; junction bases with no gene match: 3. The DNA for the CDR3 is TGCGCCAGCAGCCTGACAGGGGTCACTGAAGCTTTCTTT. This gives the protein CASSLTGVTEAFF. Drawing the rest from reference TRBV5-1 and TRBJ1-1, the complete variable domain is KAGVTQTPRYLIKTRGQQVTLSCSPISGHRSVSWYQQTPGQGLQFLFEYFSETQRNKGNFPGRFSGRQFSNSRSEMNVSTLELGDSALYLCASSLTGVTEAFFGQGTRLTVV.

With respect to this clone: Other nucleotide sequences in the sample specify the same CDR3. The gene calls are TRBV5-6 and TRBJ2-3; D gene uncertain. V was pared by 0 bases and J by 2 bases, with 7 bases between. Germline CDR1 and CDR2: SGHDT and YYEEEE. CDR3 length equals 14 residues. The CDR3 DNA sequence: TGTGCCAGCAGCTTGGGAGCGCACACAGATACGCAGTATTTT. Its translation is CASSLGAHTDTQYF.

This sequence joins TRBV7-9 and TRBJ1-1; D uncertain. The CDR3 sequence is 16 residues long. Germline CDR1 and CDR2: SEHNR and FQNEAQ (reference sequence). V lost 5 bases and J 3 bases, leaving 19 bases between the germline ends. The CDR3 reads CASSGWLTIGDTEAFF. CDR3 DNA sequence: TGTGCCAGCAGCGGGTGGCTAACAATCGGGGACACTGAAGCTTTCTTT.

The rearrangement uses TRBV11-2 and TRBJ2-7; 8 bases are a match to TRBD2. Trimming removed 6 bases from V and 6 bases from J; junction bases left unmatched: 13. The CDR3 totals 15 residues. Germline V gene data show CDR1 as SGHAT and CDR2 as FQNNGV. The CDR3 loop reads CASRAFSGTISEQYF. The DNA of the CDR3 is TGTGCCAGCAGGGCCTTTAGCGGGACGATTAGCGAGCAGTACTTC.

The chain combines TRBV30 with TRBJ2-3; 8 nucleotides match TRBD2. The CDR3 is made up of 14 amino acids. With V trimmed by 1 base and J by 5 bases, 5 bases remained unmatched. Germline lookup yields CDR1 GTSNPN and CDR2 SVGIG (reference sequence). For the CDR3, the DNA is TGTGCCTGGAGTGGGACTAGCTTACAAGATACGCAGTATTTT. Its translation is CAWSGTSLQDTQYF.

V gene TRBV21-1 combines with J gene TRBJ1-4; TRBD1 is taken as the D call from the table, unchecked against the DNA. TRBV21-1 is given as a pseudogene. The CDR3 consists of 14 residues. CDR3 in amino acids: CASSKQVSYEKLFF. In nucleotides, the CDR3 is TGTGCCAGCAGCAAACAGGTTTCATATGAAAAACTGTTTTTT.

The chain combines TRBV28 with TRBJ1-2; D is perhaps TRBD1 (5 bases). Germline V lookup: CDR1 MDHEN, CDR2 SYDVKM. Between the trimmed V and J ends, which lost 5 bases and 4 bases, there was a span of 20 bases. The CDR3 spans 16 residues. CDR3 DNA sequence: TGTGCCAGCAGTGCCCTCCGGTCAGGGATGGGCTATGGCTACACCTTC. Protein sequence: CASSALRSGMGYGYTF.

The chain joins TRBV6-5 to TRBJ2-5, with D unresolved. Trimming pared 2 bases from V and 2 bases from J, leaving 6 bases between. The germline gives CDR1 MNHEY, CDR2 SVGAGI. This CDR3 region has 13 residues. In nucleotides, the CDR3 is TGTGCCAGCAGTTACCAGATACAAGAGACCCAGTACTTC. Residues: CASSYQIQETQYF.

The chain combines TRBV2 with TRBJ1-4; TRBD1 agrees at 8 bases. Germline CDR1 reads SNHLY; CDR2 reads FYNNEI. This CDR3 has 15 residues. Trimming removed 6 bases from V and 5 bases from J; junction bases left unmatched: 8. Written as DNA, the CDR3 is TGTGCCAGCAGGTTCGGGACAGGAGCCAATGAAAAACTGTTTTTT. Its protein is CASRFGTGANEKLFF.

The CDR3 DNA reads as TGTGCCAGCAGCTTGAATTCCGTCACTGAAGCTTTCTTT. It yields the protein CASSLNSVTEAFF. This chain joins TRBV5-5 and TRBJ1-1; no clear D gene. V was pared by 1 base and J by 4 bases, with 8 bases between. This CDR3 is built from 13 residues. Looked up from germline, CDR1 is SGHKS and CDR2 is YYEKEE (reference sequence). The complete variable domain, with remaining parts taken from reference TRBV5-5 and TRBJ1-1, reads DAGVTQSPTHLIKTRGQQVTLRCSPISGHKSVSWYQQVLGQGPQFIFQYYEKEERGRGNFPDRFSARQFPNYSSELNVNALLLGDSALYLCASSLNSVTEAFFGQGTRLTVV.

V usage is TRBV4-1 and J usage is TRBJ2-2; D gene unclear. Deletions cut 3 bases from V and 2 bases from J, with 7 bases between. The germline V gene has CDR1 MGHRA and CDR2 YSYEKL. The CDR3 runs to 14 residues. The CDR3 DNA is TGCGCCAGCAGCCAGAGTCTAAACACCGGGGAGCTGTTTTTT. This codes for CASSQSLNTGELFF.

The chain recombines TRBV18 with TRBJ1-1; D gene uncertain. Germline V gene sequence: CDR1 KGHSH, CDR2 LQKENI. Trimming took 1 base from V and 7 from J, leaving 19 bases between them. The CDR3 runs to 16 residues. CDR3 sequence reads: CASSPREAHFGGEAFF. The CDR3 nucleotides are TGTGCCAGCTCACCACGGGAGGCCCATTTCGGCGGTGAAGCTTTCTTT.

The chain combines TRBV7-2 with TRBJ2-7, with a possible D match to TRBD2 (5 bases). The V gene's germline CDR1 is SGHTA and CDR2 FQGNSA. V was shortened by 4 bases and J by 0 bases, with 19 bases between the two germline ends. The CDR3 is made up of 17 amino acids. This CDR3 reads CASSSRLTGGLSYEQYF. The DNA of the CDR3 is TGTGCCAGCAGCTCCCGACTAACGGGCGGGCTCTCCTACGAGCAGTACTTC. The full variable domain, rest sourced from reference TRBV7-2 and TRBJ2-7, is GAGVSQSPSNKVTEKGKDVELRCDPISGHTALYWYRQSLGQGLEFLIYFQGNSAPDKSGLPSDRFSAERTGGSVSTLTIQRTQQEDSAVYLCASSSRLTGGLSYEQYFGPGTRLTVT.

The rearrangement uses TRBV28 and TRBJ1-5; TRBD1 is a possible D gene (6 bases). V was clipped by 3 bases and J by 4 bases, with 10 bases between them. CDR3 size: 14 residues. The germline V gene encodes CDR1 MDHEN and CDR2 SYDVKM. The CDR3 is CASSLVTGNQPQHF. CDR3 bases: TGTGCCAGCAGTTTGGTAACAGGGAATCAGCCCCAGCATTTT. Filled out from reference TRBV28 and TRBJ1-5, the complete variable domain reads DVKVTQSSRYLVKRTGEKVFLECVQDMDHENMFWYRQDPGLGLRLIYFSYDVKMKEKGDIPEGYSVSREKKERFSLILESASTNQTSMYLCASSLVTGNQPQHFGDGTRLSIL.